The source of this TCR beta chain is a study of cytomegalovirus exposure and HLA in healthy donors. Whole-study results and caveats: The tendency of first-cohort TCR clusters to co-occur in the approximately 110 validation repertoires was identified by a subsequent analysis. Cytomegalovirus-associated status was assigned to 150 to 200 TCR beta chains.

The CDR3 consists of 17 residues. CDR1 and CDR2 (germline): SGDLS, YYNGEE. V was pared by 0 bases and J by 0 bases, with 15 bases between. With regard to this clone: What it recognizes is unknown.

Clones were read by immunoSEQ multiplex PCR, and TCRdb kept only the in-frame ones, dropping some. The profile shows roughly 130,000 clones, approximately 91% of them singletons. The V gene is TRBV9, the J gene TRBJ1-2; tentatively, D is TRBD1 (5 bases). The clonotype was recovered from a man aged 30 to 45 in good health and CMV-seronegative. The specimen sequenced was PBMCs. The CDR3 region is CASSVAQQGRTNYGYTF. The DNA of the CDR3 is TGTGCCAGCAGCGTAGCTCAGCAGGGAAGAACTAACTATGGCTACACCTTC.